This paragraph covers one T cell receptor (beta chain) sequence. The sample originates from a study of early T cells in non-severe SARS-CoV-2 infection. Study-level background: The chains were unpaired, and the sequenced material was bulk RNA from unsorted whole blood.

Molecules of cDNA were individually given unique molecular identifiers that were attached to them. TCRdb reprocessed the 5' RACE reads with MiXCR, giving one entry per CDR3 protein. The table records around 56,000 distinct CDR3 sequences, roughly 7.8% of them present only once. V was trimmed by 4 bases and J by 0 bases, leaving 13 bases between them. CDR1 is SGHDN, CDR2 FVKESK, per germline. This CDR3 has 16 amino acids. The material sequenced was whole blood, taken at baseline. The rearrangement links TRBV14 to TRBJ2-1; possible D gene TRBD2, 5 bases. This sequence was found in an adult who was a healthcare worker with PCR-confirmed SARS-CoV-2 infection or an uninfected control (not recorded which). CDR3 region: CASSPRAGLSYNEQFF. As DNA, the CDR3 is TGTGCCAGCAGCCCACGGGCGGGCCTCTCCTACAATGAGCAGTTCTTC.